The clone carrying this T cell receptor beta chain was detected many times. Researchers defined stable Graves' hyperthyroidism as no ophthalmopathy progression within 18 months. Extraction of PBMCs used around 9.6 ml of fresh peripheral blood. TCR beta CDR3 regions were amplified from RNA. In the first-round RT-PCR of the TCR CDR3, the HTBI primer set was used. TCRdb itself ran the multiplex PCR reads through MiXCR, one entry per CDR3 protein. The sample includes around 99,000 distinct CDR3 sequences, approximately 15% of them seen just once. The data originate from a study of T cells in Graves' hyperthyroidism and ophthalmopathy. Study at large: At the time of initial diagnosis and before any treatment, peripheral blood was collected.

The CDR3 is made up of 17 amino acids. Germline lookup yields CDR1 KGHSH and CDR2 LQKENI. Unmatched junction bases numbered 5, after V lost 0 bases and J lost 4 bases. This chain connects TRBV18 to TRBJ2-1, with 11 bases lining up with TRBD2. Sequencing was carried out using blood. This TCR came from a woman aged 45-65 years with Graves' hyperthyroidism. The CDR3 bases are TGTGCCAGCTCACCACCGCATGGGACTAGCGGTTACAATGAGCAGTTCTTC. As protein: CASSPPHGTSGYNEQFF.